This T cell receptor (beta chain) was captured in a study of blood T cell repertoires in COVID-19. TCRdb's copy holds only in-frame clones and misses some; the assay was immunoSEQ multiplex PCR. The profile covers approximately 280,000 clones, with around 91% appearing a single time and around 13% taken by the ten largest. The germline V gene has CDR1 SQVTM and CDR2 ANQGSEA. The CDR3 loop spans 11 amino acids. The V end lost 7 bases, the J end lost 5 bases, and 11 bases lay between the germline ends. Sequencing was performed on peripheral blood. The clonotype comes from an older woman with acute or convalescent COVID-19. V is TRBV29-1 and J is TRBJ1-2, with D perhaps TRBD1 (5 bases). CDR3 sequence: CSGDGGYGYTF. The CDR3 DNA sequence: TGCAGCGGCGACGGGGGGTATGGCTACACCTTC.